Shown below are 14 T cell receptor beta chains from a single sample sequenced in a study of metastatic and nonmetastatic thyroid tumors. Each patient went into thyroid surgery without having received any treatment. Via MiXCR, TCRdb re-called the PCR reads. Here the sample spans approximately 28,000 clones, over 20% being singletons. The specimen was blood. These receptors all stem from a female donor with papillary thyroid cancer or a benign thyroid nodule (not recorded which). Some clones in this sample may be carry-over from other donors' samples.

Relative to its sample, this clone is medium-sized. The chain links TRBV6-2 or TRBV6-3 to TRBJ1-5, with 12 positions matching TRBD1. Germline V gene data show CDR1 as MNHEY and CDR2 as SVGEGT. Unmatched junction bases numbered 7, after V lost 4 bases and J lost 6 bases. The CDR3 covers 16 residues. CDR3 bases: TGTGCCAGCAGTTCCGCCGGGACAGGGGGCATTCAGCCCCAGCATTTT. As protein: CASSSAGTGGIQPQHF.

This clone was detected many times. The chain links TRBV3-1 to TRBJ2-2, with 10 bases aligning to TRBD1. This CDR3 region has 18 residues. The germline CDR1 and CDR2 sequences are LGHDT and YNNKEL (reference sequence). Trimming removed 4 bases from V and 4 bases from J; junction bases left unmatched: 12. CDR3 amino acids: CASSLTGTGAVGTGELFF. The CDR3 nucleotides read TGTGCCAGCAGCCTTACCGGGACAGGGGCCGTGGGCACCGGGGAGCTGTTTTTT.

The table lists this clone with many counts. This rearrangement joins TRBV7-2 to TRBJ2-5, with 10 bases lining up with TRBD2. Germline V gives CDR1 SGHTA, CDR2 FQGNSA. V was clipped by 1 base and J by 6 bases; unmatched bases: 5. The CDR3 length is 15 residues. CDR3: CASSLGTSGGKTQYF. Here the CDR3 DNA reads TGTGCCAGCAGCTTAGGGACTAGCGGCGGGAAGACCCAGTACTTC.

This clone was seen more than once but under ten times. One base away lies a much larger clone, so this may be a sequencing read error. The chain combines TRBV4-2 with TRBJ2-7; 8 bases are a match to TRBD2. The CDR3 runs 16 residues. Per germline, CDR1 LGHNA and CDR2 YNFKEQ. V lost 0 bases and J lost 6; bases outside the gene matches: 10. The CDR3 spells CASSQDLVSGIAEQYF. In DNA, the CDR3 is TGTGCCAGCAGCCAAGACCTTGTTAGCGGGATCGCCGAGCAGTACTTC.

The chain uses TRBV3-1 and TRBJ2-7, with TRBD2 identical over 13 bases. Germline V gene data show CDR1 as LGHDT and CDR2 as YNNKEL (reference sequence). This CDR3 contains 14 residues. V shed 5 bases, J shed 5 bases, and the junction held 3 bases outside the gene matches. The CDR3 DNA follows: TGTGCCAGCAGCAGGACTAGCGGGAGAGACGAGCAGTACTTC. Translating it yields CASSRTSGRDEQYF.

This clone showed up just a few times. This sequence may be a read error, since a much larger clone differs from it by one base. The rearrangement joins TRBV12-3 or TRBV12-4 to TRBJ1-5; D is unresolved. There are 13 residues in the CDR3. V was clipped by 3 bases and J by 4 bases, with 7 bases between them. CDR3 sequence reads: CASSLPENQPQHF. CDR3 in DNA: TGTGCCAGCAGTTTGCCTGAAAATCAGCCCCAGCATTTT.

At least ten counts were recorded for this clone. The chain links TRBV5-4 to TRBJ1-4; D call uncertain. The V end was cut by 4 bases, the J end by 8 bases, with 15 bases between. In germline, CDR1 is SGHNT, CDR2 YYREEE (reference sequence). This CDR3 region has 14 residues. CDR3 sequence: CASSPFVTSEKLFF. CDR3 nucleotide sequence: TGTGCCAGCAGCCCTTTCGTGACTTCCGAAAAACTGTTTTTT.

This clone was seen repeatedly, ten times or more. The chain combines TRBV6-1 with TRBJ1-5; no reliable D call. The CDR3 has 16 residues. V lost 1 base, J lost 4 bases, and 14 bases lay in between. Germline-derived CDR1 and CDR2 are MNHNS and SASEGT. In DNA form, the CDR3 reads TGTGCCAGCAGTGAAGACGCAGGTGCGGGGAATCAGCCCCAGCATTTT. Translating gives CASSEDAGAGNQPQHF.

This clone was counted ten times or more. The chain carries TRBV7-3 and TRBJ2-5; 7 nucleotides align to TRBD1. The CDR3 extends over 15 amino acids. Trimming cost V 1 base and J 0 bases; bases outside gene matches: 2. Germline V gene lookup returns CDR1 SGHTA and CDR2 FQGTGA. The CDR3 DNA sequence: TGTGCCAGCAGCTTAATGACAGGGTACCAAGAGACCCAGTACTTC. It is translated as CASSLMTGYQETQYF. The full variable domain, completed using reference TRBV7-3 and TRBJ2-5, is GAGVSQTPSNKVTEKGKYVELRCDPISGHTALYWYRQSLGQGPEFLIYFQGTGAADDSGLPNDRFFAVRPEGSVSTLKIQRTERGDSAVYLCASSLMTGYQETQYFGPGTRLLVL.

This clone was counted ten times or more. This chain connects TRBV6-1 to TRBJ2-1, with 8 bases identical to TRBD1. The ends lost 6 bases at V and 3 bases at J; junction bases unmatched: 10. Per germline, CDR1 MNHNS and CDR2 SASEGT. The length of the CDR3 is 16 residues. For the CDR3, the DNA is TGTGCCAGCAGGGCCAGTGACAGGGGATACTACAATGAGCAGTTCTTC. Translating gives CASRASDRGYYNEQFF.

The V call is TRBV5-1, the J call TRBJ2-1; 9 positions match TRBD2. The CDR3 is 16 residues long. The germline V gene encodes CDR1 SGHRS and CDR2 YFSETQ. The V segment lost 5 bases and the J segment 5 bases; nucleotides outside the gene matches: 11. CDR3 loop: CASSLPPGTSNNEQFF. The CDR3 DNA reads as TGCGCCAGCAGTCTCCCCCCCGGGACTAGCAACAATGAGCAGTTCTTC.

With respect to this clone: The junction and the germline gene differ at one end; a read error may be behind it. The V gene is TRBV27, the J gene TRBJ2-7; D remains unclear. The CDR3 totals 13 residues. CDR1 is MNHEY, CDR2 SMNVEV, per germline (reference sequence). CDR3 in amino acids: CAISSYFPSDQYF. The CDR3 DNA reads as TGTGCCATCAGTTCCTATTTCCCCTCCGATCAGTACTTC.

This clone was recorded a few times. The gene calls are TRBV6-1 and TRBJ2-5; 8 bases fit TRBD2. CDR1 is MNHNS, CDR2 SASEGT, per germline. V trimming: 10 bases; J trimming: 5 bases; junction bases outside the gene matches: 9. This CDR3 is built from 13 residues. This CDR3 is CAISRASGETQYF. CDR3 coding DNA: TGTGCCATCTCGAGGGCTAGCGGGGAGACCCAGTACTTC.

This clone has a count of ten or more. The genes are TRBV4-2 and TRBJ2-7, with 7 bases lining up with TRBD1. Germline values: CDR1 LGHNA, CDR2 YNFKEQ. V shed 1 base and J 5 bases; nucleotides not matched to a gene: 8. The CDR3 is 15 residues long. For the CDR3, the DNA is TGTGCCAGCAGCCAAGCCCCGGGACAGAAGGACGAGCAGTACTTC. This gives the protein CASSQAPGQKDEQYF.